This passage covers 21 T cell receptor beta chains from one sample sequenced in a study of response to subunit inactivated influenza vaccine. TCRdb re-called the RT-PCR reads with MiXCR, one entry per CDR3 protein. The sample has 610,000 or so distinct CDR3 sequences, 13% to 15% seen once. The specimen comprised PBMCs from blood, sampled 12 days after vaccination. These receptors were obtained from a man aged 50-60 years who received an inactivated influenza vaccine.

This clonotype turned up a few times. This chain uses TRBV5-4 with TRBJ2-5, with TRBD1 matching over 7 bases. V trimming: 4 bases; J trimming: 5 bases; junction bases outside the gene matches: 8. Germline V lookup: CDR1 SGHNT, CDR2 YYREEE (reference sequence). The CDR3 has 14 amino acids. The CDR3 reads CASSANRGWETQYF. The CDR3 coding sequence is TGTGCCAGCAGCGCAAACAGGGGTTGGGAGACCCAGTACTTC.

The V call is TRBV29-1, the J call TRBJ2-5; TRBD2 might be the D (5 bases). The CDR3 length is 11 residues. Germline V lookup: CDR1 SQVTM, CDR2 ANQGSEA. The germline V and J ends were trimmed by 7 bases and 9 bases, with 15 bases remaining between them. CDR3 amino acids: CSAGVLEAQYF. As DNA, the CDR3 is TGCAGCGCTGGGGTCCTGGAGGCCCAGTACTTC.

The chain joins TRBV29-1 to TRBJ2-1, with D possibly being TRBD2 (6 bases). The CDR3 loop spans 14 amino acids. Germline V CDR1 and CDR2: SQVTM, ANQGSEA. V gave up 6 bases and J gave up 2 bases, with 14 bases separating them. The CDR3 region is CSVPGPGAYNEQFF. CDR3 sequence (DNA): TGCAGCGTACCCGGACCGGGGGCCTACAATGAGCAGTTCTTC.

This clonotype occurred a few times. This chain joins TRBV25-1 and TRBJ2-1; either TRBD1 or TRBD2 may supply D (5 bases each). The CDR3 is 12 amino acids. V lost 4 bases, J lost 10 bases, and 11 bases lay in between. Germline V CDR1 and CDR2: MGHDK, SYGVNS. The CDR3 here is CASSGSWGEQFF. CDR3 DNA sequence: TGTGCCAGCAGTGGGAGTTGGGGGGAGCAGTTCTTC.

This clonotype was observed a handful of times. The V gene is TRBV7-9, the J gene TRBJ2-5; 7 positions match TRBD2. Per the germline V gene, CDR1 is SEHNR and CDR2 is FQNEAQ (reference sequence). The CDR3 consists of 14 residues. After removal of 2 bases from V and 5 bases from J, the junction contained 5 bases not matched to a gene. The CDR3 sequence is CASSLSGIGETQYF. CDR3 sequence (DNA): TGTGCCAGCAGCTTAAGCGGGATCGGGGAGACCCAGTACTTC.

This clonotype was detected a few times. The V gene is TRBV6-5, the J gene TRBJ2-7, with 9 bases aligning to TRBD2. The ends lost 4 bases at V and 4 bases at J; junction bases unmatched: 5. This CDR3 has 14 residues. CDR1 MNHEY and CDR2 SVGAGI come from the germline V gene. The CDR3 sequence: CASSWTSDRYEQYF. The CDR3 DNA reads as TGTGCCAGCAGTTGGACTAGCGATCGGTACGAGCAGTACTTC.

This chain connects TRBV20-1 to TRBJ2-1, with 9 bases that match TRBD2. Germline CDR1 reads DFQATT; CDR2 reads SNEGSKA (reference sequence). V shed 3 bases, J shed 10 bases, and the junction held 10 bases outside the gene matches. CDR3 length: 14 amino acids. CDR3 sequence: CSASHPGLASEQFF. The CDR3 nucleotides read TGCAGTGCTAGCCACCCGGGACTAGCATCCGAGCAGTTCTTC.

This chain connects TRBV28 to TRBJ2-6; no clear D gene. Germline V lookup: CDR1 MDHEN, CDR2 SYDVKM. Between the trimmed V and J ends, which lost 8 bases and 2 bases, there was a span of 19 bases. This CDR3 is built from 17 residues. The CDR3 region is CASRTSKGSTGANVLTF. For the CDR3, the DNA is TGTGCCAGCCGCACTTCGAAGGGTTCCACTGGGGCCAACGTCCTGACTTTC.

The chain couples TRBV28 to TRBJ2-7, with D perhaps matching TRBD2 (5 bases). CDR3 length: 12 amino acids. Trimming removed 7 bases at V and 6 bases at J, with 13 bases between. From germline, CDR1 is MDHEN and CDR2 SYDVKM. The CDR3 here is CASKLAAAEQYF. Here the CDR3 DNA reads TGTGCCAGCAAGCTAGCCGCGGCCGAGCAGTACTTC. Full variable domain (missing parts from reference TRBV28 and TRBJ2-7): DVKVTQSSRYLVKRTGEKVFLECVQDMDHENMFWYRQDPGLGLRLIYFSYDVKMKEKGDIPEGYSVSREKKERFSLILESASTNQTSMYLCASKLAAAEQYFGPGTRLTVT.

CDR3 nucleotide sequence: TGTGCCAGCCAAAAACGGGGGGGCTCAGATACGCAGTATTTT. It translates to CASQKRGGSDTQYF. The chain is built from TRBV12-3 or TRBV12-4 and TRBJ2-3; TRBD2 matches at 8 bases. V lost 8 bases, J lost 4 bases, and 8 bases stayed unmatched. The CDR3 runs to 14 residues.

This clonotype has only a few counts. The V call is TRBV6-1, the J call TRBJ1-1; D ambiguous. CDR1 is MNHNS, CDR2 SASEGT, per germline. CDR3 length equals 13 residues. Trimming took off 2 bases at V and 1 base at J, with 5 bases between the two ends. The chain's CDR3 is CASSEHQNTEAFF. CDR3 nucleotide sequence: TGTGCCAGCAGTGAACACCAGAACACTGAAGCTTTCTTT.

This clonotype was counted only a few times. For the CDR3, the DNA is TGTGCCAGCAGCCCCTGGACGGATAGCAATCAGCCCCAGCATTTT. It yields the protein CASSPWTDSNQPQHF. The chain employs TRBV7-2 and TRBJ1-5; D gene ambiguous. This CDR3 has 15 residues. Germline CDR1 is SGHTA and CDR2 is FQGNSA. Trimming left V 5 bases short and J 0 bases short, with 11 bases between. The full variable domain, rest sourced from reference TRBV7-2 and TRBJ1-5, is GAGVSQSPSNKVTEKGKDVELRCDPISGHTALYWYRQSLGQGLEFLIYFQGNSAPDKSGLPSDRFSAERTGGSVSTLTIQRTQQEDSAVYLCASSPWTDSNQPQHFGDGTRLSIL.

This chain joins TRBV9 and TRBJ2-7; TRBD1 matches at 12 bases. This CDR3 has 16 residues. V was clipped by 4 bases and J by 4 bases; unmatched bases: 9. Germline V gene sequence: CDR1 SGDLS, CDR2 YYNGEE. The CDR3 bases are TGTGCCAGCAGCAAGGGGACAGGGGGCATCCCTTACGAGCAGTACTTC. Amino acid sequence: CASSKGTGGIPYEQYF.

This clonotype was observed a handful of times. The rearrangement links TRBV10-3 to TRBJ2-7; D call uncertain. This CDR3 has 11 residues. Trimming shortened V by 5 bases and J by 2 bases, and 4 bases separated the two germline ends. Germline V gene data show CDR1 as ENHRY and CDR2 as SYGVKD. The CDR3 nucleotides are TGTGCCATCAGTACAGCCTACGAGCAGTACTTC. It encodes CAISTAYEQYF.

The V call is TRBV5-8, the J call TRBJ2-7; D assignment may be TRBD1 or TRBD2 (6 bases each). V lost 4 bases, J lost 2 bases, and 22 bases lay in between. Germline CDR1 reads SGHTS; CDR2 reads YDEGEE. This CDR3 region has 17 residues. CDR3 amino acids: CASSPLGGSRATYEQYF. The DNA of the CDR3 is TGTGCCAGCAGCCCGCTAGGGGGGAGTAGGGCAACCTACGAGCAGTACTTC.

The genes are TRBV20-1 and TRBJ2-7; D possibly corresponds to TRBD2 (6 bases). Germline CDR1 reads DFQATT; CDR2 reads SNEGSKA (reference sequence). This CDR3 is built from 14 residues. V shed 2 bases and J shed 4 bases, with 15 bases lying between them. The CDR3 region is CSARLPGAWYEQYF. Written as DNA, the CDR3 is TGCAGTGCTAGATTACCGGGAGCTTGGTACGAGCAGTACTTC.

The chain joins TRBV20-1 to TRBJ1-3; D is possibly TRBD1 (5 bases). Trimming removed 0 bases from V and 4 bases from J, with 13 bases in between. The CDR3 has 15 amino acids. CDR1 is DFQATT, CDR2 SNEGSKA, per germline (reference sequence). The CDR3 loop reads CSARDPAGLGNTIYF. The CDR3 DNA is TGCAGTGCTAGAGATCCGGCAGGGCTGGGAAACACCATATATTTT.

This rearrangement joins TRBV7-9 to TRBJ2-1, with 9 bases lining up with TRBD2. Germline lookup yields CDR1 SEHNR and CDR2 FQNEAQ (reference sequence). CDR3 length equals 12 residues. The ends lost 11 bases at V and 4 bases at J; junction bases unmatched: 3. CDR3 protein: CARGRAYNEQFF. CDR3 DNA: TGTGCCCGCGGGAGGGCATACAATGAGCAGTTCTTC.

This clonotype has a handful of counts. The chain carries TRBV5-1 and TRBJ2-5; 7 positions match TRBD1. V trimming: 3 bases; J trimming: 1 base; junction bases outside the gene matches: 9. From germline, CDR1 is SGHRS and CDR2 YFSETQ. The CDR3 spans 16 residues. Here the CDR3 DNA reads TGCGCCAGCAGCTCGACCTTGACAGGGATCCAAGAGACCCAGTACTTC. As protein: CASSSTLTGIQETQYF.

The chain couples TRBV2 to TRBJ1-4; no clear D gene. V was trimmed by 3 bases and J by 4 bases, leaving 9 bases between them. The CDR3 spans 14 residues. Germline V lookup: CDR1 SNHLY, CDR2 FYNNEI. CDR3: CASSDLGNNEKLFF. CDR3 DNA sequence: TGTGCCAGCAGTGATCTGGGCAATAATGAAAAACTGTTTTTT.

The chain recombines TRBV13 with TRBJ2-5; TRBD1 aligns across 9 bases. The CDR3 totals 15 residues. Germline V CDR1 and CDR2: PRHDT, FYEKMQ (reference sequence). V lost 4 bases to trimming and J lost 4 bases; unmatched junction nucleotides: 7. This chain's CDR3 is CASSSTTGGSETQYF. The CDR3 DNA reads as TGTGCCAGCAGCTCAACAACAGGGGGCTCAGAGACCCAGTACTTC. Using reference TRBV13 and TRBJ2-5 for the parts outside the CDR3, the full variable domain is AAGVIQSPRHLIKEKRETATLKCYPIPRHDTVYWYQQGPGQDPQFLISFYEKMQSDKGSIPDRFSAQQFSDYHSELNMSSLELGDSALYFCASSSTTGGSETQYFGPGTRLLVL.